This T cell receptor beta chain was sequenced in a study of circulating CD8 cells and anti-PD-1 response in melanoma. Each library started from 15 ng of total RNA using the QIAseq Immune Repertoire TCR panel. TCRdb recomputed calls from the reads with MiXCR, one row per CDR3 protein. The sample includes fewer than 2,000 distinct CDR3 sequences, approximately 8.8% of them seen just once. This CDR3 spans 14 amino acids. Sorting of live CD3+CD8+TCRalphabeta+ cells by PD-1 and/or TIGIT gave four subsets. This clonotype ranks as medium-sized. The chain couples TRBV21-1 to TRBJ2-3; TRBD1 is taken as the D call from the table, unchecked against the DNA. TRBV21-1 is tagged as a pseudogene. The sequencing used CD8+ T cells from PBMCs, collected at baseline or after one month of anti-PD-1 therapy (not recorded which). The receptor comes from a human donor with melanoma. The CDR3: CASSTGMDTDTQYF. The CDR3 DNA reads TGTGCCAGCAGTACGGGAATGGACACAGATACGCAGTATTTT.